There are a few counts of the clone carrying this T cell receptor (beta chain). These data originate in a study of blood T cells in healthy people across ages. The V gene's germline CDR1 is SGHDN and CDR2 FVKESK. This CDR3 contains 16 residues. A sample-barcoded 5' primer and a J-beta primer mix were used in a second PCR of roughly 6 to 11 cycles. Using its own MiXCR run on the 5' RACE reads, TCRdb lists one record per CDR3 protein. The sample includes around 1,000,000 distinct CDR3 sequences, roughly a quarter of them seen just once. These data also formed part of another study, on T cells of mothers and their children.

The chain is built from TRBV14 and TRBJ2-5, with D perhaps TRBD1 (5 bases). The DNA end is a closer match to TRBJ2-1, so the J assignment may be wrong. The sample comprised blood. The source of this sequence is a girl aged 2-10 years in good health. The CDR3 DNA sequence: TGTGCCAGCAGCCATACAGGAGCCCGAGCCCTTAATGAGCAGTTCTTC. Protein sequence: CASSHTGARALNEQFF.